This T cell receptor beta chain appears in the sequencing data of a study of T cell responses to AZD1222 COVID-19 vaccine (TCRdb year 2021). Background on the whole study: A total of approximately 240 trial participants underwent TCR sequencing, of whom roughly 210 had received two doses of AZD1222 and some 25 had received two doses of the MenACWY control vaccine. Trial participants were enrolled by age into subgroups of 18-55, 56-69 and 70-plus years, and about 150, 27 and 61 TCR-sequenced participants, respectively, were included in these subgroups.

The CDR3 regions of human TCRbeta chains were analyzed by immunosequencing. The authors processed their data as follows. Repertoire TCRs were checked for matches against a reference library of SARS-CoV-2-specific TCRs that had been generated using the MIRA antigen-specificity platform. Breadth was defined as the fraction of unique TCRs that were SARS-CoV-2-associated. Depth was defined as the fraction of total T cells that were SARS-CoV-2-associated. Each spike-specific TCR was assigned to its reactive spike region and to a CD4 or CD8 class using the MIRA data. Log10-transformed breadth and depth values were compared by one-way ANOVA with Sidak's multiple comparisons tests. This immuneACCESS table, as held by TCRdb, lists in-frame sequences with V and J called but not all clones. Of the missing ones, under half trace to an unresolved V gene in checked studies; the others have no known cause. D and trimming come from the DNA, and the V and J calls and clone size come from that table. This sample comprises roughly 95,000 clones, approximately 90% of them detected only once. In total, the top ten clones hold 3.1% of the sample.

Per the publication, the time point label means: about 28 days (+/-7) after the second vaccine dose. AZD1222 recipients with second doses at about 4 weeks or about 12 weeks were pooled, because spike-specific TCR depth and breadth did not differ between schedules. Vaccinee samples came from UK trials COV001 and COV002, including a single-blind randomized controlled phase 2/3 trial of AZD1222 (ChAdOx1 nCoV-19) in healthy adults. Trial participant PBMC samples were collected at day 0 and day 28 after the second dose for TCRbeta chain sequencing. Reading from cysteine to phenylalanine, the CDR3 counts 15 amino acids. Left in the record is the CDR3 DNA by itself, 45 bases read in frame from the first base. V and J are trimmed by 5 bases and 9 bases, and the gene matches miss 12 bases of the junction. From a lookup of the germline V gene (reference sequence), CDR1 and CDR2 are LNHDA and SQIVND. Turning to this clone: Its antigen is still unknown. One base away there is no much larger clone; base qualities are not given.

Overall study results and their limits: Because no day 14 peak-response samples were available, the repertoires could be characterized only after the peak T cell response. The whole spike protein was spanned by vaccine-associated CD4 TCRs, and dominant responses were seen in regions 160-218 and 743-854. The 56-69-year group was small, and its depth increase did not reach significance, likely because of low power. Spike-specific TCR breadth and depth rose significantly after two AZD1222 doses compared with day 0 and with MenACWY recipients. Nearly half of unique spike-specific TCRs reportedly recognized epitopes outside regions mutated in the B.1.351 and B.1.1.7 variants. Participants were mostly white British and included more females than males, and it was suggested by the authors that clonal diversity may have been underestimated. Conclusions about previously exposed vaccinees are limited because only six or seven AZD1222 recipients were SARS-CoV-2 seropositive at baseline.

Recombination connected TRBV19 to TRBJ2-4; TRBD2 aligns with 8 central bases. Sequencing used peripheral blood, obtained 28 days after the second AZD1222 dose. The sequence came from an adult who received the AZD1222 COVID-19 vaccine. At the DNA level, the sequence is TGTGCCAGTAGTCCATCTCGGGAGGGACTGACCATTCAGTACTTC. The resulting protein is CASSPSREGLTIQYF.